This T cell receptor (beta chain) was obtained from a study of tissue T cells after allogeneic stem cell transplantation. Study-wide background: Several unmodified and three CD34-selected T-cell-depleted grafts went to graft-versus-host disease patients. Study observations and caveats: In patients and mice, blood and spleen missed much of tissue repertoire.

CDR3 sequences, V/J genes, frequencies and template counts came from survey-depth TCRbeta sequencing. The data were produced by immunoSEQ multiplex PCR, yet TCRdb's version contains in-frame clones alone and is incomplete. The table has about 3,000 clones, around 62% seen once. As regards this clone: Its antigen is not known.

The CDR3 runs 16 residues. The trim removed 1 base at V and 2 bases at J, leaving 8 bases unmatched. Germline CDR1 reads SGHDN; CDR2 reads FVKESK. This research-autopsy study prospectively enrolled adult allogeneic hematopoietic cell transplant recipients with steroid-refractory graft-versus-host disease. Autopsy tissues spanned esophagus to rectum, liver, skin, and lymphoid organs including spleen. The source was ascending colon tissue, collected at autopsy. J is TRBJ2-7 and V is TRBV14, with TRBD1 identical over 7 bases. This TCR derives from a male patient over 55 with steroid-refractory graft-versus-host disease after an allogeneic stem cell transplant. The T cells may partly be graft donor cells. In nucleotides, the CDR3 is TGTGCCAGCAGCCAAGCTGGCAGGGGGAAAACCTACGAGCAGTACTTC. This translates into CASSQAGRGKTYEQYF.